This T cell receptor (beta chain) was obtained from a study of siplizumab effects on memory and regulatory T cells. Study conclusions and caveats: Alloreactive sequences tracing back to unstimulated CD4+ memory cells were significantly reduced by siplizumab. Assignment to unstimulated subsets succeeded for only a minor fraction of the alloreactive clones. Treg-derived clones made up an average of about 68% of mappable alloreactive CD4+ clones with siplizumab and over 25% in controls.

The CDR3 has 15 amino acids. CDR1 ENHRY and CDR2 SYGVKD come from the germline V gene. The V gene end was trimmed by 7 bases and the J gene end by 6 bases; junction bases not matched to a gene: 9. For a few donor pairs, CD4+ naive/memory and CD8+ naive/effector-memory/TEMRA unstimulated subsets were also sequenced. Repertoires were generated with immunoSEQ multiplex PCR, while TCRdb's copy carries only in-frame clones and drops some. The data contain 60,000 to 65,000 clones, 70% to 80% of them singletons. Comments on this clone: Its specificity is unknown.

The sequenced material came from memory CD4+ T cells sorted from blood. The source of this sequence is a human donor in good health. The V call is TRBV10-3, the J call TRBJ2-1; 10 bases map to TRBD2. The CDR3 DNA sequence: TGTGCCATCAAAGCTAGCGGGGGCCAACGCAATGAGCAGTTCTTC. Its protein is CAIKASGGQRNEQFF.